This T cell receptor beta chain was identified during a study of blood T cell repertoires in COVID-19. On the study more broadly: The samples span acute and convalescent COVID-19 from the United States, Italy and Spain. T cells, B-cell-depleted T cells, or PBMCs provided the cDNA or gDNA that served as material.

Germline assignment: CDR1 SGHTA and CDR2 FQGNSA. Trimming cost V 5 bases and J 0 bases, with 10 bases left between them. The CDR3 spans 14 residues. In the source study's methods: Estimates of nucleated cell counts were drawn from the amplification of reference gene primers. The repertoire was sequenced with immunoSEQ multiplex PCR; TCRdb's copy has only in-frame clones and lacks some. Clonal size and the V and J genes are those of that table, whereas D and trimming came from the DNA. The table has roughly 280,000 clones, 87% seen once. The clonotype comes from a woman between 45 and 65 years old who had recovered from COVID-19. V gene TRBV7-2 combines with J gene TRBJ1-1, with D hard to call. The sample comprised peripheral blood. CDR3 DNA sequence: TGTGCCAGCAGCCTTATTCGGGTGAACACTGAAGCTTTCTTT. The encoded protein is CASSLIRVNTEAFF.